The clone carrying this TCR beta chain was recorded many times. Its matching antigen is unknown. MiXCR, run by TCRdb on the 5' RACE reads, gives a single entry per CDR3 protein. This table has around 290,000 distinct CDR3 sequences, nearly 9.5% appearing once. V was clipped by 2 bases and J by 3 bases, with 11 bases between them. Per germline, CDR1 MGHDK and CDR2 SYGVNS. The CDR3 spans 14 residues. This entry comes from a study of identical twins. General study findings and limits: Insertions were fewer in abundant cord blood beta clonotypes, whereas memory repertoires showed none of this pattern. Alpha sequences that were out-of-frame and twin-shared showed an excess of low generation probability.

These sequences were also reported in another study, on yellow fever vaccine responses in identical twins.

This sequence was found in a woman in her late teens or twenties in good health. The genes are TRBV25-1 and TRBJ2-7, with a weak D call TRBD2 (5 bases). The source material was CD8+ T cells sorted from blood. The CDR3: CASSEGLASYEQYF. The CDR3 DNA reads as TGTGCCAGCAGTGAAGGCCTAGCAAGCTACGAGCAGTACTTC.